Presented here are 3 T cell receptor beta chains from one specimen sequenced in a study of shared clonotypes between healthy human individuals. The repertoire was sequenced with immunoSEQ multiplex PCR; TCRdb's copy has only in-frame clones and lacks some. The sample holds some 1 million clones, about 74% seen once. Specimen: memory CD4+ T cells sorted from blood. Subset noted: CD45RA-negative fraction. The receptors were gathered from a man aged 18-30 years in good health.

V usage is TRBV5-1 and J usage is TRBJ1-1; D possibly corresponds to TRBD1 (6 bases). CDR1 is SGHRS and CDR2 is YFSETQ in the germline V gene. The CDR3 length is 17 residues. Trimming left V 4 bases short and J 6 bases short, with 25 bases between. CDR3 sequence (DNA): TGCGCCAGCAGCGTCGACGGGACATCGATAGGGGTTGCTGAAGCTTTCTTT. Translation: CASSVDGTSIGVAEAFF.

This chain connects TRBV6-1 to TRBJ2-5; perhaps TRBD2 as D (6 bases). V lost 10 bases to trimming and J lost 4 bases, with 22 bases between them. Germline V gives CDR1 MNHNS, CDR2 SASEGT. The CDR3 contains 15 residues. CDR3 DNA sequence: TGTGCCACCAAACGCGACCGGGCCGGGAGAGAGACCCAGTACTTC. As protein: CATKRDRAGRETQYF.

This clone has just one count. The chain carries TRBV11-2 and TRBJ2-2; D possibly corresponds to TRBD1 (6 bases). Germline CDR1 is SGHAT and CDR2 is FQNNGV. CDR3 length equals 16 residues. Trimming left V 5 bases short and J 3 bases short, with 16 bases between. In DNA form, the CDR3 reads TGTGCCAGCAGCCTAGGGACACTCCTTTACACCGGGGAGCTGTTTTTT. Translation: CASSLGTLLYTGELFF.